A selection of T cell receptor beta chains follows, all from one sample in a study of CD8+ T cells in alopecia areata. Sequencing used immunoSEQ multiplex PCR; TCRdb keeps in-frame clones, though not all of them. Here the sample spans some 180,000 clones, about 56% being singletons. Sequenced material: CD8+ T cells sorted from blood. The source is a human donor in good health. Each CDR3 is given with its conserved first and last residue. D genes are given only for firm matches. Clone size, where shown, is once, few, many, or a class for clones that have expanded.

j_call | v_call | d_call | clone_size | cdr3_nt | cdr3_aa
TRBJ2-7 | TRBV7-9 | TRBD2 | . | TGTGCCAGCAGTGAATTCGGGGGGGAGCAGTACTTC | CASSEFGGEQYF
TRBJ1-4 | TRBV7-8 | . | . | TGTGCCAGCAGCTTATCAGGCAGGGGCGACGAAAAACTGTTTTTT | CASSLSGRGDEKLFF
TRBJ2-3 | TRBV5-1 | . | . | TGCGCCAGCAGGCAAACAGGGTATCTCAGCGCAGATACGCAGTATTTT | CASRQTGYLSADTQYF
TRBJ2-3 | TRBV13 | . | . | TGTGCCAGCGCCAGGGGCTCCACAGATACGCAGTATTTT | CASARGSTDTQYF
TRBJ2-5 | TRBV11-2 | TRBD2 | . | TGTGCCAGCAGCTTAACTCCCGGTGGTAGCGGGGGAAGGGAGACCCAGTACTTC | CASSLTPGGSGGRETQYF
TRBJ2-5 | TRBV29-1 | TRBD1 | . | TGCAGCGTTGTCGACCGGGACAGCCTCCAAGAGACCCAGTACTTC | CSVVDRDSLQETQYF
TRBJ2-7 | TRBV4-1 | . | . | TGCGCCAGCAGCCAAGATCCAGGGTCGTCCTACGAGCAGTACTTC | CASSQDPGSSYEQYF
TRBJ2-7 | TRBV4-1 | . | few | TGCGCCAGCAGCCAAGCTGGGGGCTCCTACGAGCAGTACTTC | CASSQAGGSYEQYF
TRBJ2-7 | TRBV18 | . | few | TGTGCCAGCTCCGGCGGAGAGTCCGACCGACATTACGAGCAGTACTTC | CASSGGESDRHYEQYF
TRBJ1-2 | TRBV4-1 | . | . | TGCGCCAGCAGCCAAGAGGACTGGAGGGGCTACACCTTC | CASSQEDWRGYTF
TRBJ2-3 | TRBV27 | . | . | TGTGCCAGCAGTTTATCGGCGGAAAGAACAGATACGCAGTATTTT | CASSLSAERTDTQYF
TRBJ2-7 | TRBV27 | . | . | TGTGCCAGCAGTTTAGGCGCTGGGGTTCCGTACGAGCAGTACTTC | CASSLGAGVPYEQYF
TRBJ1-2 | TRBV30 | TRBD1 | few | TGTGCCTGGAGTCTTATAACCGGGACAGTTAACTATGGCTACACCTTC | CAWSLITGTVNYGYTF
TRBJ1-2 | TRBV23-1 | . | . | TGCGCCAGCAGCCCAGTCCCATATGGCTACACCTTC | CASSPVPYGYTF
TRBJ2-7 | TRBV7-9 | . | . | TGTGCCAGCAGCTTAGGAGGGAACGGCGAGCAGTACTTC | CASSLGGNGEQYF
TRBJ2-5 | TRBV5-6 | . | . | TGTGCCAGCAGCTTCGGCAGCCAAGAGACCCAGTACTTC | CASSFGSQETQYF
TRBJ1-1 | TRBV4-1 | . | . | TGCGCCAGCAGCCAAGGGGGCTCGGACACTGAAGCTTTCTTT | CASSQGGSDTEAFF
TRBJ2-7 | TRBV15 | TRBD1 | . | TGTGCCACCAGCAGCCCCACAGGGGACCTCGAGCAGTACTTC | CATSSPTGDLEQYF
TRBJ2-7 | TRBV10-3 | TRBD2 | . | TGTGCCATCAGTGAGTCGCGAGCGGGGGCGTCCTACGAGCAGTACTTC | CAISESRAGASYEQYF
TRBJ1-2 | TRBV4-1 | TRBD1 | . | TGCGCCAGCAGTCGGACCCCAGACAGGGCGATAGATGGCTACACCTTC | CASSRTPDRAIDGYTF
TRBJ2-5 | TRBV13 | . | once | TGTGCCAGCAGCTTAGTGCAGGGGAGTGGGGAAGAGACCCAGTACTTC | CASSLVQGSGEETQYF
TRBJ1-1 | TRBV29-1 | TRBD1 | . | TGCAGTGCCGGACAGGGGAACACTGAAGCTTTCTTT | CSAGQGNTEAFF
TRBJ2-3 | TRBV6-1 | . | . | TGTGCCAGCAGTGAAGGCCTAGACTTCCTCACAGATACGCAGTATTTT | CASSEGLDFLTDTQYF
TRBJ1-2 | TRBV6-1 | . | . | TGTGCCAGCAGACAGTCCTATGGCTACACCTTC | CASRQSYGYTF
TRBJ2-3 | TRBV10-2 | TRBD2 | . | TGCGCCAGCAGTGAAGATAGCGGGGGGCGTGGAGGCACAGATACGCAGTATTTT | CASSEDSGGRGGTDTQYF
TRBJ1-5 | TRBV7-9 | TRBD1 | few | TGTGCCAGCAGCTCAGGGGGCATGTCCAATCAGCCCCAGCATTTT | CASSSGGMSNQPQHF
TRBJ1-2 | TRBV29-1 | . | . | TGCAGCGTTACGGGTGGGGCAGACTATGGCTACACCTTC | CSVTGGADYGYTF
TRBJ2-1 | TRBV9 | . | . | TGTGCCAGCAGCGTAGAGCCAGGCCCCTACAATGAGCAGTTCTTC | CASSVEPGPYNEQFF
TRBJ2-7 | TRBV2 | . | . | TGTGCCAGCAGTGAGGACGGAGAGCCCAGAACCTACGAGCAGTACTTC | CASSEDGEPRTYEQYF
TRBJ2-1 | TRBV4-1 | . | . | TGCGCCAGCAGCCAAGCAGGAGCGCAGTTCTTC | CASSQAGAQFF
TRBJ1-6 | TRBV2 | TRBD1 | . | TGTGCCAGCAGGCCGGGACAGGGAGGAGGATCACCCCTCCACTTT | CASRPGQGGGSPLHF
TRBJ2-1 | TRBV4-1 | TRBD2 | few | TGCGCCAGCAGCCATGGACTAGAAGACGTCATTGAGCAGTTCTTC | CASSHGLEDVIEQFF
TRBJ2-5 | TRBV5-4 | . | few | TGTGCCAGCAGCCGGACGGAATTCGAGACCCAGTACTTC | CASSRTEFETQYF
TRBJ2-3 | TRBV25-1 | . | . | TGTGCCAGCAGTGAATTAGCGACGAGGACAGATACGCAGTATTTT | CASSELATRTDTQYF
TRBJ2-5 | TRBV4-1 | . | few | TGCGCCAGCAGCTCAAGAATACACTCCCAAGAGACCCAGTACTTC | CASSSRIHSQETQYF
TRBJ1-5 | TRBV7-9 | . | medium-sized | TGTGCCAGCACGGACGGCAATCAGCCCCAGCATTTT | CASTDGNQPQHF
TRBJ1-2 | TRBV10-2 | . | . | TGCGCCAGCCAAGGGGGAAACTATGGCTACACCTTC | CASQGGNYGYTF
TRBJ2-7 | TRBV7-9 | . | . | TGTGCCAGCAGTTCGACCGGGACCGGCCCCTACGAGCAGTACTTC | CASSSTGTGPYEQYF
TRBJ2-1 | TRBV7-9 | . | . | TGTGCCAGCGGGTCACCGGGACCGCCTTCAAATGAGCAGTTCTTC | CASGSPGPPSNEQFF
TRBJ1-2 | TRBV7-9 | . | . | TGTGCCAGCAGCTTAGCACAGGGCGGGCTATATGGCTACACCTTC | CASSLAQGGLYGYTF
TRBJ1-4 | TRBV7-9 | . | few | TGTGCCAGCAGCTTAGTGGGGCAGGGTCCAACTAATGAAAAACTGTTTTTT | CASSLVGQGPTNEKLFF
TRBJ2-1 | TRBV29-1 | TRBD1 | few | TGCAGCGTTCCCCGCGGGACAGGGCCGTTCTTC | CSVPRGTGPFF
TRBJ2-5 | TRBV15 | . | . | TGTGCCACCAGCAGTCCCGGGGGCGCGGAGACCCAGTACTTC | CATSSPGGAETQYF
TRBJ2-7 | TRBV30 | . | once | TGTGCCTGCCTTAATAGCTCCTACGAGCAGTACTTC | CACLNSSYEQYF
TRBJ1-1 | TRBV27 | . | . | TGTGCCAGCCGAATAGGCACTGAAGCTTTCTTT | CASRIGTEAFF
TRBJ2-5 | TRBV10-2 | . | . | TGCGCCAGCAGCAGGGACCAAGAGACCCAGTACTTC | CASSRDQETQYF
TRBJ2-7 | TRBV5-1 | . | few | TGCGCCAGCAGCGAGACGACAACCGCGGCGCTCGAGCAGTACTTC | CASSETTTAALEQYF
TRBJ2-1 | TRBV15 | . | . | TGTGCCACCAGCTCCCTGGTAGGGGAGGATGAGCAGTTCTTC | CATSSLVGEDEQFF
TRBJ1-4 | TRBV6-4 | TRBD1 | few | TGTGCCAGCAGCCCAGGGACAGGGACTGAAAAACTGTTTTTT | CASSPGTGTEKLFF
TRBJ1-1 | TRBV2 | . | . | TGTGCCAGCGGGTTTGAGGACCTGAACACTGAAGCTTTCTTT | CASGFEDLNTEAFF
TRBJ1-5 | TRBV29-1 | TRBD1 | few | TGCAGCGTTGGACAGGGCCCTCAGCCCCAGCATTTT | CSVGQGPQPQHF
TRBJ2-6 | TRBV7-9 | . | few | TGTGCCAGCAGCCCGCTTCTTGGCAAGCCCTCTGGGGCCAACGTCCTGACTTTC | CASSPLLGKPSGANVLTF
TRBJ1-2 | TRBV4-1 | TRBD1 | . | TGCGCCAGCAGCCAAGAGGGACAGGGGTATGGCTACACCTTC | CASSQEGQGYGYTF
TRBJ2-5 | TRBV29-1 | . | few | TGCAGCGCAGGACAGCGGGGGACCCAGTACTTC | CSAGQRGTQYF
TRBJ1-2 | TRBV7-9 | TRBD1 | . | TGTGCCAGCAGCCGAAAGGGACAGCTAGCTAACTATGGCTACACCTTC | CASSRKGQLANYGYTF